A selection of T cell receptor beta chains follows, all from one sample in a study of blood T cell repertoires in COVID-19. Only in-frame clones appear in the TCRdb table, and some are missing; sequencing was by immunoSEQ multiplex PCR. Among about 100,000 clones, roughly 80% were seen once, and the ten largest hold less than 35%. Sequencing used peripheral blood. Receptor source: a man aged 65 to 79 with active or convalescent COVID-19. CDR3s include the opening cysteine and the closing phenylalanine or tryptophan. A D gene is named only where the DNA matches it firmly. Clone sizes are given selectively: once, few, many, or a class where the clone is expanded.

D gene,J gene,V gene,clone size,CDR3 DNA,CDR3 protein
-,TRBJ1-2,TRBV6-5,few,TGTGCCAGCAGTCCAGGGGCGGACTATGGCTACACCTTC,CASSPGADYGYTF
TRBD1,TRBJ2-7,TRBV7-9,few,TGTGCCAGCAGCCCAGACAGGGGGCGGAAATACGAGCAGTACTTC,CASSPDRGRKYEQYF
-,TRBJ2-3,TRBV30,-,TGTGCCTGGAGTGTACCGTTCTACACAGATACGCAGTATTTT,CAWSVPFYTDTQYF
TRBD2,TRBJ2-2,TRBV7-6,-,TGTGCCAGCAGCTTACGTGGGAGGGCCGGCGGGGAGCTGTTTTTT,CASSLRGRAGGELFF
-,TRBJ1-2,TRBV12-3/TRBV12-4,-,TGTGCCAGCAGTCCGTCTAACTATGGCTACACCTTC,CASSPSNYGYTF
-,TRBJ1-1,TRBV4-1,-,TGCGCCAGCAGCCAAGATTGGGCTGCGAACACTGAAGCTTTCTTT,CASSQDWAANTEAFF
TRBD1,TRBJ1-3,TRBV28,-,TGTGCCAGCAGTTTCCCCGGGACAGGGTCTCCGGATTTT,CASSFPGTGSPDF
-,TRBJ2-5,TRBV29-1,-,TGCAGCGTCTCGGGGGTGGGAGGATTGGGCGGAGAGACCCAGTACTTC,CSVSGVGGLGGETQYF
-,TRBJ2-7,TRBV5-5,-,TGTGCCAGCAGCTTGGTCGCTACCTCCTACGAGCAGTACTTC,CASSLVATSYEQYF
-,TRBJ2-7,TRBV6-2/TRBV6-3,-,TGTGCCAGCAGTCCCGGGTGGGAGGAGCAGTACTTC,CASSPGWEEQYF
-,TRBJ1-1,TRBV29-1,-,TGCAGCGTTGCGGGGTTTCGGACTGAAGCTTTCTTT,CSVAGFRTEAFF
-,TRBJ1-1,TRBV19,-,TGTGCCAGTACAAGAGTCATTAGGAACACTGAAGCTTTCTTT,CASTRVIRNTEAFF
TRBD1,TRBJ1-5,TRBV2,-,TGTGCCAGCAGAGGACAGGGAGGACAGCCCCAGCATTTT,CASRGQGGQPQHF
-,TRBJ1-5,TRBV7-3,-,TGTGCCAGCAGCGCTTTGAATTTCGGGGTACCCAATCAGCCCCAGCATTTT,CASSALNFGVPNQPQHF
-,TRBJ1-1,TRBV5-1,-,TGCGCCAGCAGCTTGGCCGGAGGCGAAACTGAAGCTTTCTTT,CASSLAGGETEAFF
TRBD1,TRBJ1-3,TRBV6-5,-,TGTGCCAGCAGCCAGACAGGGTTAACTGGAAACACCATATATTTT,CASSQTGLTGNTIYF
-,TRBJ1-4,TRBV6-6,-,TGTGCCAGCAGTGGTCGGACTAATGAAAAACTGTTTTTT,CASSGRTNEKLFF
-,TRBJ1-2,TRBV13,-,TGTGCCAGCAGCATTACAGCGGATGGCTACACCTTC,CASSITADGYTF
-,TRBJ1-1,TRBV28,-,TGTGCCAGCAGTGAAACGACAGGAAACACTGAAGCTTTCTTT,CASSETTGNTEAFF
-,TRBJ1-5,TRBV6-2/TRBV6-3,-,TGTGCCAGCAGGTACGCGGGGATCCAGCCCCAGCATTTT,CASRYAGIQPQHF
TRBD1,TRBJ1-5,TRBV10-2,-,TGCGCCAGCAGTGATGGGACAGGGGAACCTAGCAATCAGCCCCAGCATTTT,CASSDGTGEPSNQPQHF
-,TRBJ1-3,TRBV30,once,TGTGCCTGGAGAGAAGTCAAGAGCTCTGGAAACACCATATATTTT,CAWREVKSSGNTIYF
TRBD1,TRBJ2-6,TRBV19,-,TGTGCCAGTTCACAGGGGCCCTCTAGCTCTGGGGCCAACGTCCTGACTTTC,CASSQGPSSSGANVLTF
TRBD1,TRBJ2-3,TRBV27,-,TGTGCCAGCAGTTTATGGGGGACAGAGTTCAGGCCAGATACGCAGTATTTT,CASSLWGTEFRPDTQYF
-,TRBJ1-5,TRBV19,-,TGTGCCAGTACCTTCCAGGGGAGATCCAATCAGCCCCAGCATTTT,CASTFQGRSNQPQHF
TRBD1,TRBJ1-2,TRBV14,-,TGTGCCAGCAGCCAAGAATTCCGGGACAGGGATTCTCCCTACTTC,CASSQEFRDRDSPYF
TRBD1,TRBJ1-1,TRBV4-3,-,TGCGCCAGCAGCCCGGGGACAGGGATCACTGAAGCTTTCTTT,CASSPGTGITEAFF
TRBD2,TRBJ2-5,TRBV24-1,-,TGTGCCACCAGTGATTACGGGAAGAGAGGGACTACTCAAGAGACCCAGTACTTC,CATSDYGKRGTTQETQYF
-,TRBJ2-4,TRBV11-3,-,TGTGCCAGCAGCTCGCCAATCAGGGGTTCGGCCAAAAACATTCAGTACTTC,CASSSPIRGSAKNIQYF